The next 28 T cell receptor beta chains were all read from a single sample in a study of early T cells in non-severe SARS-CoV-2 infection. TCRdb analysed the 5' RACE reads with MiXCR anew, one entry per CDR3 protein. The table has over 60,000 distinct CDR3 sequences, under 15% seen once; the top ten hold roughly 2.5%. The sequenced sample was whole blood, obtained at baseline. All receptors derive from an adult who was a healthcare worker with PCR-confirmed SARS-CoV-2 infection or an uninfected control (not recorded which).

This chain connects TRBV6-5 to TRBJ1-2; the D gene is possibly TRBD1 (5 bases). Trimming left V 0 bases short and J 2 bases short, with 7 bases between. The CDR3 length is 14 residues. Germline V lookup: CDR1 MNHEY, CDR2 SVGAGI. CDR3 in DNA: TGTGCCAGCAGTTACTCGAGGACAAACTATGGCTACACCTTC. It yields the protein CASSYSRTNYGYTF.

This chain joins TRBV5-1 and TRBJ2-7; 8 bases match TRBD1. The CDR3 is 13 amino acids. The germline CDR1 and CDR2 sequences are SGHRS and YFSETQ. V lost 3 bases, J lost 7 bases, and 6 bases stayed unmatched. This CDR3 is CASSSDRAKEQYF. In nucleotides, the CDR3 is TGCGCCAGCAGCTCGGACAGGGCGAAGGAGCAGTACTTC.

This clonotype was detected ten times or more. The V and J genes are TRBV28 and TRBJ2-5; 7 nucleotides line up with TRBD2. Germline V lookup: CDR1 MDHEN, CDR2 SYDVKM. The CDR3 loop spans 15 amino acids. V lost 6 bases to trimming and J lost 4 bases; unmatched junction nucleotides: 11. Here the CDR3 reads CASRSGGSGGETQYF. The CDR3 DNA reads as TGTGCCAGCAGATCGGGAGGATCGGGCGGAGAGACCCAGTACTTC. Supplemented by reference TRBV28 and TRBJ2-5, the full variable domain reads DVKVTQSSRYLVKRTGEKVFLECVQDMDHENMFWYRQDPGLGLRLIYFSYDVKMKEKGDIPEGYSVSREKKERFSLILESASTNQTSMYLCASRSGGSGGETQYFGPGTRLLVL.

This sequence joins TRBV2 and TRBJ2-3; the match to TRBD2 covers 12 bases. In germline, CDR1 is SNHLY, CDR2 FYNNEI. Germline trimming cut 5 bases from V and 4 bases from J; bases unmatched to any gene: 10. This CDR3 has 17 amino acids. The CDR3 DNA reads as TGTGCCAGCAGTTTGGCCCTAGCGGGGGGGCCCGCAGATACGCAGTATTTT. Its translation: CASSLALAGGPADTQYF.

This clonotype has only a few counts. This chain connects TRBV10-3 to TRBJ2-7; 8 bases map to TRBD2. The V segment lost 6 bases and the J segment 6 bases; nucleotides outside the gene matches: 4. Germline V gives CDR1 ENHRY, CDR2 SYGVKD. The CDR3 consists of 12 residues. CDR3: CAISAGGIEQYF. CDR3 sequence (DNA): TGTGCCATCAGCGCGGGGGGTATCGAGCAGTACTTC.

This clonotype was seen more than once but under ten times. This chain joins TRBV4-1 and TRBJ2-2; D is unclear. Germline-derived CDR1 and CDR2 are MGHRA and YSYEKL. The V gene lost 3 bases and the J gene lost 5 bases, with 16 bases spanning the gap. The CDR3 is 16 residues long. The CDR3 sequence is CASSHPGPGTTGELFF. CDR3 DNA: TGCGCCAGCAGCCACCCCGGGCCGGGTACTACCGGGGAGCTGTTTTTT.

The chain joins TRBV18 to TRBJ2-5; D is unresolved. The CDR3 extends over 15 amino acids. Germline V gene data show CDR1 as KGHSH and CDR2 as LQKENI. V lost 0 bases to trimming and J lost 1 base, with 9 bases between them. CDR3 loop: CASSPPSFIQETQYF. DNA for the CDR3: TGTGCCAGCTCACCACCCTCTTTCATCCAAGAGACCCAGTACTTC.

This clonotype appeared many times. This chain links TRBV12-3 or TRBV12-4 with TRBJ2-3; a weak D match, TRBD2 (5 bases). Deletions cut 6 bases from V and 4 bases from J, with 14 bases between. The CDR3 contains 14 residues. CDR3 region: CASSPWNGADTQYF. The CDR3 region has the DNA TGTGCCAGCAGCCCGTGGAACGGGGCAGATACGCAGTATTTT.

This chain joins TRBV29-1 and TRBJ2-2; TRBD1 matches 10 bases. CDR1 SQVTM and CDR2 ANQGSEA come from the germline V gene. CDR3 length: 15 residues. The CDR3 DNA follows: TGCAGTATCTCGTGGCGGGACAGGGGCACCGGGGAGCTGTTTTTT. Translated: CSISWRDRGTGELFF.

This clonotype was observed many times. This sequence joins TRBV7-6 and TRBJ2-5; no clear D gene. Germline CDR1 reads SGHVS; CDR2 reads FNYEAQ. The V end lost 5 bases, the J end lost 5 bases, and 9 bases lay between the germline ends. The CDR3 totals 12 residues. Here the CDR3 reads CASSLLTETQYF. CDR3 DNA sequence: TGTGCCAGCAGCCTCCTGACGGAGACCCAGTACTTC.

The chain carries TRBV19 and TRBJ2-2, with 7 positions matching TRBD1. With 6 bases clipped from V and 4 bases from J, the junction kept 5 bases outside the gene matches. The CDR3 sequence is 14 residues long. Germline V gene lookup returns CDR1 LNHDA and CDR2 SQIVND (reference sequence). The CDR3 region has the DNA TGTGCCAGTAGCCCCCGGGACAGCACCGGGGAGCTGTTTTTT. It encodes CASSPRDSTGELFF.

The chain uses TRBV7-9 and TRBJ2-2; no firm D call. Germline CDR1 SEHNR, CDR2 FQNEAQ (reference sequence). V was shortened by 11 bases and J by 5 bases, with 12 bases between the two germline ends. CDR3 length: 12 amino acids. CDR3 sequence: CAPRSGTGELFF. The CDR3 nucleotides are TGTGCCCCCAGGTCGGGTACCGGGGAGCTGTTTTTT.

The CDR3 region has the DNA TGCGCCAGCAGCCGGCGGTTCTACAATGAGCAGTTCTTC. The encoded protein is CASSRRFYNEQFF. The chain has TRBV5-1 and TRBJ2-1, with D uncertain. Trimming shortened V by 4 bases and J by 3 bases, and 8 bases separated the two germline ends. CDR3 length: 13 residues. In germline, CDR1 is SGHRS, CDR2 YFSETQ. The full variable domain, with the rest looked up from reference TRBV5-1 and TRBJ2-1, is KAGVTQTPRYLIKTRGQQVTLSCSPISGHRSVSWYQQTPGQGLQFLFEYFSETQRNKGNFPGRFSGRQFSNSRSEMNVSTLELGDSALYLCASSRRFYNEQFFGPGTRLTVL.

At least ten counts were recorded for this clonotype. The rearrangement uses TRBV11-2 and TRBJ2-3; D not certain. The CDR3 contains 12 residues. V shed 4 bases and J shed 2 bases, with 4 bases lying between them. Germline loops: CDR1 SGHAT, CDR2 FQNNGV. The CDR3 loop reads CASSSYTDTQYF. The CDR3 DNA follows: TGTGCCAGCAGCTCTTACACAGATACGCAGTATTTT.

This clonotype was picked up a small number of times. This chain uses TRBV27 with TRBJ2-7; unclear D gene. This CDR3 has 13 amino acids. The ends were cut back, 2 bases at V and 6 bases at J, with 11 bases in the middle. Germline-derived CDR1 and CDR2 are MNHEY and SMNVEV (reference sequence). CDR3 region: CASSLGPRGEQYF. The CDR3 DNA reads TGTGCCAGCAGTTTAGGCCCGCGAGGCGAGCAGTACTTC.

This clonotype occurred a few times. The rearrangement joins TRBV4-3 to TRBJ2-6; no firm D call. Deletions cut 4 bases from V and 0 bases from J, with 10 bases between. The CDR3 loop spans 16 amino acids. CDR1 is LGHNA, CDR2 YSLEER, per germline. The CDR3 loop reads CASSPPDGSGANVLTF. In DNA form, the CDR3 reads TGCGCCAGCAGCCCGCCCGACGGCTCTGGGGCCAACGTCCTGACTTTC.

About this clonotype itself: One end of the junction varies from germline; a read error may be responsible. The rearrangement joins TRBV29-1 to TRBJ2-3; 10 bases match TRBD2. The CDR3 extends over 9 amino acids. Germline CDR1 is SQVTM and CDR2 is ANQGSEA. The CDR3 nucleotides read TGCAGCGTTGAACGGACTAGCGGATTT. Amino acid sequence: CSVERTSGF.

This clonotype was found a few times. The DNA for the CDR3 is TGTGCCAGCGCGGGATACGAGCAGTACTTC. Its protein product is CASAGYEQYF. V is TRBV2 and J is TRBJ2-7, with D perhaps TRBD2 (6 bases). CDR1 and CDR2 (germline): SNHLY, FYNNEI. This CDR3 region has 10 residues. V lost 8 bases and J lost 4, with 6 bases in between.

The chain has TRBV5-1 and TRBJ2-2; TRBD1 might be the D (5 bases). The V end lost 5 bases, the J end lost 2 bases, and 10 bases lay between the germline ends. The germline CDR1 and CDR2 sequences are SGHRS and YFSETQ. This CDR3 is 14 amino acids long. The CDR3 is CASRGVPNTGELFF. CDR3 bases: TGCGCCAGCAGAGGGGTTCCCAACACCGGGGAGCTGTTTTTT.

This clonotype was seen more than once but under ten times. The CDR3: CASTPTWSDPTGELFF. In DNA form, the CDR3 reads TGTGCCAGCACTCCTACCTGGTCTGATCCCACCGGGGAGCTGTTTTTT. The chain links TRBV5-5 to TRBJ2-2; D uncertain. Germline V lookup: CDR1 SGHKS, CDR2 YYEKEE (reference sequence). V was shortened by 6 bases and J by 4 bases, with 19 bases between the two germline ends. The CDR3 contains 16 residues.

The sample holds a few counts of this clonotype. The V gene is TRBV14, the J gene TRBJ1-1; perhaps TRBD1 as D (5 bases). The V end was cut by 0 bases, the J end by 3 bases, with 8 bases between. The CDR3 spans 14 residues. Germline V gene lookup returns CDR1 SGHDN and CDR2 FVKESK. CDR3: CASSQDGGYTEAFF. The CDR3 coding sequence is TGTGCCAGCAGCCAAGATGGGGGTTACACTGAAGCTTTCTTT.

This chain connects TRBV5-6 to TRBJ2-3, with D perhaps assigned TRBD1 or TRBD2 (6 bases each). The CDR3 extends over 15 amino acids. The V end lost 4 bases, the J end lost 1 base, and 13 bases lay between the germline ends. Germline V gene lookup returns CDR1 SGHDT and CDR2 YYEEEE. CDR3 amino acids: CASSPRGGRTDTQYF. The CDR3 DNA is TGTGCCAGCAGCCCCCGTGGGGGGCGCACAGATACGCAGTATTTT.

The table lists this clonotype with a few counts. The chain couples TRBV4-2 to TRBJ2-7, with TRBD2 as a possible D gene (6 bases). The CDR3 totals 16 residues. Germline loops: CDR1 LGHNA, CDR2 YNFKEQ. The ends were cut back, 4 bases at V and 3 bases at J, with 19 bases in the middle. The CDR3 region is CASSLLIGFGGYEQYF. The CDR3 DNA follows: TGTGCCAGCAGCCTACTTATCGGATTCGGGGGCTACGAGCAGTACTTC.

In this sample, this clonotype turned up many times. The chain recombines TRBV29-1 with TRBJ1-1; D unresolved. V lost 4 bases and J 2 bases, leaving 11 bases between the germline ends. The CDR3 runs 13 residues. CDR1 is SQVTM and CDR2 is ANQGSEA in the germline V gene. The CDR3 region is CSVVSGGNTEAFF. CDR3 DNA: TGCAGCGTTGTCTCAGGAGGAAACACTGAAGCTTTCTTT.

In this sample, this clonotype turned up once. The chain carries TRBV5-1 and TRBJ1-4; 12 positions match TRBD1. V shed 4 bases and J 3 bases; nucleotides not matched to a gene: 4. Germline CDR1 is SGHRS and CDR2 is YFSETQ. This CDR3 has 16 amino acids. Here the CDR3 DNA reads TGCGCCAGCAGCCCGGGACAGGGGGCAGCTAATGAAAAACTGTTTTTT. This encodes CASSPGQGAANEKLFF.

This clonotype was seen only a few times. The genes are TRBV5-1 and TRBJ2-5; D remains ambiguous. This CDR3 is built from 15 residues. In germline, CDR1 is SGHRS, CDR2 YFSETQ. V was clipped by 0 bases and J by 5 bases, with 14 bases between them. The CDR3 region is CASSLGRMLEETQYF. In DNA form, the CDR3 reads TGCGCCAGCAGCTTGGGGCGTATGCTAGAGGAGACCCAGTACTTC.

This clonotype occurred a few times. This chain connects TRBV7-6 to TRBJ1-6; TRBD1 is a possible D gene (5 bases). The CDR3 totals 15 residues. Trimming pared 5 bases from V and 4 bases from J, leaving 12 bases between. Germline CDR1 and CDR2: SGHVS and FNYEAQ. CDR3 sequence: CASSARQQYNSPLHF. The CDR3 bases are TGTGCCAGCAGCGCCCGACAGCAGTATAATTCACCCCTCCACTTT.

The CDR3 DNA reads TGCAGTGCTAGAGAAACAGGAAGATACAATGAGCAGTTCTTC. It codes for CSARETGRYNEQFF. The chain recombines TRBV20-1 with TRBJ2-1; D might be TRBD1 (5 bases). The CDR3 covers 14 residues. Trimming took 0 bases from V and 4 from J, leaving 10 bases between them. CDR1 DFQATT and CDR2 SNEGSKA come from the germline V gene (reference sequence).